This T cell receptor beta chain was sequenced in a study of shared clonotypes between healthy human individuals. Overall study: Donors had three CD4 naive, three CD4 memory, two CD8 naive and one CD8 memory plate apiece. Study-wide results and caveats: Sorted-subset samples were not fully sequenced, rarefaction indicated.

Profiled with immunoSEQ multiplex PCR; TCRdb holds only in-frame clones, not every one. The sample carries 550,000 to 600,000 clones, more than 95% recorded once. As concerns this clone: What it binds is unknown. In the same sample, other DNA sequences code for this CDR3.

CDR1 is SEHNR, CDR2 FQNEAQ, per germline (reference sequence). This CDR3 comprises 15 residues. The V segment lost 5 bases and the J segment 0 bases; nucleotides outside the gene matches: 3. CD45RO negativity and positive selection for CCR7 defined naive CD8 cells, a population that excluded terminally differentiated effector memory CD45RA+ cells. The J gene is TRBJ1-4, the V gene TRBV7-9; 7 nucleotides agree with TRBD1. This receptor was identified in a man aged 25 to 40 in good health. Sequencing was carried out using naive CD8+ T cells sorted from blood. The chain's CDR3 is CASSLGTATNEKLFF. The CDR3 DNA reads TGTGCCAGCAGCCTGGGGACAGCAACTAATGAAAAACTGTTTTTT.